The present TCR beta chain was sequenced within a study of shared clonotypes between healthy human individuals. Study at large: Donors had three CD4 naive, three CD4 memory, two CD8 naive and one CD8 memory plate apiece. General study points: On the whole, naive subsets had larger estimated richness than memory subsets had. Read depth was anticipated to influence clonotype sharing among donors.

CD8 cells classed as naive were CD45RO-negative and positively selected for CCR7, excluding terminally differentiated effector memory CD45RA+ cells. Only in-frame clones appear in the TCRdb table, and some are missing; sequencing was by immunoSEQ multiplex PCR. The sample has around 2.1 million clones, approximately 94% seen once; the top ten hold around 1.7%. Trimming stripped 7 bases from V and 2 bases from J, with 7 bases between. The CDR3 is made up of 12 amino acids. Germline V gives CDR1 SGHRS, CDR2 YFSETQ. Comments on this clone: Its antigen remains unknown.

Sequenced: naive CD8+ T cells from PBMCs. This chain links TRBV5-1 with TRBJ2-1; D might be TRBD1 (6 bases). The receptor's source is a man younger than 30 in good health. Some clones in this sample may be carry-over from other donors' samples. For the CDR3, the DNA is TGCGCCAGCGGACAGACCTACAATGAGCAGTTCTTC. Its translation: CASGQTYNEQFF.